A selection of T cell receptor beta chains follows, all from one sample in a study of response to subunit inactivated influenza vaccine. Using its own MiXCR run on the RT-PCR reads, TCRdb lists one record per CDR3 protein. Of more than 400,000 distinct CDR3 sequences listed, 9.5% to 12% are singletons. The starting material was PBMCs from blood, obtained about 6 weeks after vaccination. All receptors derive from a man aged 45-65 years who received an inactivated influenza vaccine. Each CDR3 is given with its conserved first and last residue. The order of the fields is clone size, J gene, D gene, V gene, CDR3 protein, CDR3 DNA. A D gene is named only where the DNA matches it firmly. A row's size may be missing; if present it is once, few, many or a size class.

size: few
J: TRBJ2-3
D: -
V: TRBV20-1
CDR3: CSARGLTAPSTDTQYF
DNA: TGCAGTGCTAGGGGCCTGACTGCGCCTAGCACAGATACGCAGTATTTT

size: -
J: TRBJ2-1
D: -
V: TRBV24-1
CDR3: CATSDFGSPSYNEQFF
DNA: TGTGCCACCAGTGATTTTGGGTCACCCTCCTACAATGAGCAGTTCTTC

size: -
J: TRBJ2-2
D: TRBD2
V: TRBV11-2
CDR3: CASSLGLAGVDTGELFF
DNA: TGTGCCAGCAGCTTAGGACTAGCGGGGGTCGACACCGGGGAGCTGTTTTTT

size: -
J: TRBJ2-7
D: TRBD2
V: TRBV12-3/TRBV12-4
CDR3: CASSRETSGAGEQYF
DNA: TGTGCCAGCAGCCGTGAGACTAGCGGGGCTGGGGAGCAGTACTTC

size: -
J: TRBJ1-1
D: -
V: TRBV20-1
CDR3: CSATGGTPRGYEAFF
DNA: TGCAGTGCTACCGGAGGGACCCCGAGGGGATATGAAGCTTTCTTT

size: many
J: TRBJ2-1
D: -
V: TRBV5-4
CDR3: CASSLDVSSYNEQFF
DNA: TGTGCCAGCAGCTTGGACGTGAGCTCCTACAATGAGCAGTTCTTC

size: -
J: TRBJ2-1
D: TRBD2
V: TRBV18
CDR3: CASSPGTSGASYNEQFF
DNA: TGTGCCAGCTCACCCGGGACTAGCGGAGCCTCCTACAATGAGCAGTTCTTC

size: many
J: TRBJ1-4
D: TRBD1
V: TRBV29-1
CDR3: CSARQGWDEKLFF
DNA: TGCAGCGCTCGACAGGGATGGGATGAAAAACTGTTTTTT

size: few
J: TRBJ2-4
D: TRBD2
V: TRBV7-9
CDR3: CASSGPGRGGGENIQYF
DNA: TGTGCCAGCAGCGGTCCTGGGCGGGGGGGAGGAGAAAACATTCAGTACTTC

size: -
J: TRBJ2-3
D: -
V: TRBV3-1
CDR3: CASSPRVRSSTDTQYF
DNA: TGTGCCAGCAGCCCTCGGGTGCGCTCTAGCACAGATACGCAGTATTTT

size: -
J: TRBJ2-3
D: -
V: TRBV6-2/TRBV6-3
CDR3: CASSSPPGLVADTQYF
DNA: TGTGCCAGCAGTTCTCCACCGGGACTCGTCGCCGATACGCAGTATTTT

size: -
J: TRBJ2-2
D: -
V: TRBV7-2
CDR3: CASSPGFGGTGELFF
DNA: TGTGCCAGCAGCCCAGGTTTTGGGGGCACCGGGGAGCTGTTTTTT

size: -
J: TRBJ2-3
D: -
V: TRBV20-1
CDR3: CSARDLYRDTQYF
DNA: TGCAGTGCTAGAGATCTCTACAGGGATACGCAGTATTTT

size: -
J: TRBJ2-5
D: TRBD1
V: TRBV11-2
CDR3: CASSVQGALKETQYF
DNA: TGTGCCAGCAGCGTTCAGGGGGCATTGAAGGAGACCCAGTACTTC